These T cell receptor beta chains were read from a single sample in a study of cytomegalovirus exposure and HLA in healthy donors. Profiled with immunoSEQ multiplex PCR; TCRdb holds only in-frame clones, not every one. The sample yields some 120,000 clones, around three quarters seen once. Material for sequencing was PBMCs. Receptor source: a man aged 18 to 35 in good health and CMV-seronegative. Each CDR3 is given with its conserved first and last residue. D genes are given only for firm matches. Clone size, where shown, is once, few, many, or a class for clones that have expanded.

j_gene: TRBJ1-1; v_gene: TRBV21-1; d_gene: -; abundance: -; len: 15; CDR3nt: TGTGCCAGCAGCAAAGAAGGGCCGCGCGGGACTGAAGCTTTCTTT; CDR3aa: CASSKEGPRGTEAFF
j_gene: TRBJ1-2; v_gene: TRBV9; d_gene: TRBD1; abundance: -; len: 16; CDR3nt: TGTGCCAGCAGCGTCGCAATCGGGACAGGGGGCGGTGGCTACACCTTC; CDR3aa: CASSVAIGTGGGGYTF
j_gene: TRBJ1-4; v_gene: TRBV7-9; d_gene: -; abundance: -; len: 15; CDR3nt: TGTGCCAGCAGCTTAGCCCAGGGATCTAATGAAAAACTGTTTTTT; CDR3aa: CASSLAQGSNEKLFF
j_gene: TRBJ1-6; v_gene: TRBV7-6; d_gene: TRBD1; abundance: -; len: 16; CDR3nt: TGTGCCAGCAGCTTCCAGGGGGGCGGCTATAATTCACCCCTCCACTTT; CDR3aa: CASSFQGGGYNSPLHF
j_gene: TRBJ2-7; v_gene: TRBV11-3; d_gene: TRBD2; abundance: -; len: 13; CDR3nt: TGTGCCAGCGCGCTAGCGGCCTCCTACGAGCAGTACTTC; CDR3aa: CASALAASYEQYF
j_gene: TRBJ2-1; v_gene: TRBV2; d_gene: TRBD2; abundance: -; len: 16; CDR3nt: TGTGCCAGCAGTCGAATTGGACTAGCGGGAGGGGATGAGCAGTTCTTC; CDR3aa: CASSRIGLAGGDEQFF
j_gene: TRBJ2-1; v_gene: TRBV6-9; d_gene: TRBD1; abundance: -; len: 14; CDR3nt: TGTGCCAGGACACCGGGACAGGGTAGCGATGAGCAGTTCTTC; CDR3aa: CARTPGQGSDEQFF
j_gene: TRBJ2-1; v_gene: TRBV14; d_gene: -; abundance: once; len: 16; CDR3nt: TGTGCCAGCAGCAAAGCCATACCTGGCGGCTACAATGAGCAGTTCTTC; CDR3aa: CASSKAIPGGYNEQFF
j_gene: TRBJ1-6; v_gene: TRBV10-3; d_gene: -; abundance: -; len: 13; CDR3nt: TGTGCCATCAGTGACATCTATAATTCACCCCTCCACTTT; CDR3aa: CAISDIYNSPLHF
j_gene: TRBJ2-7; v_gene: TRBV10-3; d_gene: TRBD1; abundance: few; len: 13; CDR3nt: TGTGCCATCAGTAAGGGACAGTTCTACGAGCAGTACTTC; CDR3aa: CAISKGQFYEQYF
j_gene: TRBJ1-2; v_gene: TRBV28; d_gene: TRBD1; abundance: -; len: 16; CDR3nt: TGTGCCAGCAGCCAGGGGCGTATGGGACAGTCCCGAGGCTACACCTTC; CDR3aa: CASSQGRMGQSRGYTF
j_gene: TRBJ1-5; v_gene: TRBV15; d_gene: -; abundance: -; len: 15; CDR3nt: TGTGCCACCAGCAGAGATCCAACCGGTCGTCAGCCCCAGCATTTT; CDR3aa: CATSRDPTGRQPQHF
j_gene: TRBJ1-2; v_gene: TRBV7-3; d_gene: -; abundance: -; len: 16; CDR3nt: TGTGCCAGCAACGACAAAGCGGGACCAATACACTATGGCTACACCTTC; CDR3aa: CASNDKAGPIHYGYTF
j_gene: TRBJ2-1; v_gene: TRBV28; d_gene: TRBD2; abundance: few; len: 14; CDR3nt: TGTGCCAGCCGACTAGCCGTGGGCCCCAATGAGCAGTTCTTC; CDR3aa: CASRLAVGPNEQFF
j_gene: TRBJ2-7; v_gene: TRBV5-4; d_gene: TRBD1; abundance: -; len: 14; CDR3nt: TGTGCCAGCAGCCCCGGGACAGGGACATACGAGCAGTACTTC; CDR3aa: CASSPGTGTYEQYF
j_gene: TRBJ2-3; v_gene: TRBV5-4; d_gene: -; abundance: -; len: 16; CDR3nt: TGTGCCAGCAGCCTAGGGACTTCTAAAGGGACAGATACGCAGTATTTT; CDR3aa: CASSLGTSKGTDTQYF
j_gene: TRBJ2-1; v_gene: TRBV6-1; d_gene: -; abundance: -; len: 14; CDR3nt: TGTGCCAGCAAGAGGACAGAATACTACAATGAGCAGTTCTTC; CDR3aa: CASKRTEYYNEQFF
j_gene: TRBJ2-7; v_gene: TRBV13; d_gene: -; abundance: once; len: 14; CDR3nt: TGTGCCAGCAGCCCCCTTCTCGTGGGGGCCTCTTCGAGCTTC; CDR3aa: CASSPLLVGASSSF
j_gene: TRBJ2-1; v_gene: TRBV25-1; d_gene: -; abundance: -; len: 12; CDR3nt: TGTGCCAGCAGTGAACGGGGTTGGGAGCAGTTCTTC; CDR3aa: CASSERGWEQFF
j_gene: TRBJ2-3; v_gene: TRBV5-1; d_gene: TRBD1; abundance: -; len: 15; CDR3nt: TGCGCCAGCAGCTTGGGACAGGGGTTCACAGATACGCAGTATTTT; CDR3aa: CASSLGQGFTDTQYF
j_gene: TRBJ1-6; v_gene: TRBV2; d_gene: -; abundance: few; len: 15; CDR3nt: TGTGCCAGCAGTGAGGAGGTCCCCTATAATTCACCCCTCCACTTT; CDR3aa: CASSEEVPYNSPLHF
j_gene: TRBJ2-3; v_gene: TRBV2; d_gene: -; abundance: -; len: 15; CDR3nt: TGTGCCAGCAGTGAATATGGGAGCTACACAGATACGCAGTATTTT; CDR3aa: CASSEYGSYTDTQYF
j_gene: TRBJ2-5; v_gene: TRBV4-1; d_gene: -; abundance: -; len: 14; CDR3nt: TGCGCCAGCAGCCAAGAGTGGCAGCGGGAGACCCAGTACTTC; CDR3aa: CASSQEWQRETQYF
j_gene: TRBJ2-1; v_gene: TRBV9; d_gene: -; abundance: -; len: 15; CDR3nt: TGTGCCAGCAGCGATGGCGGGTTCTCCTACAATGAGCAGTTCTTC; CDR3aa: CASSDGGFSYNEQFF
j_gene: TRBJ2-1; v_gene: TRBV25-1; d_gene: -; abundance: -; len: 16; CDR3nt: TGTGCCAGCAGTGATGTGGCGGTAGCCTCCTACAATGAGCAGTTCTTC; CDR3aa: CASSDVAVASYNEQFF
j_gene: TRBJ2-7; v_gene: TRBV2; d_gene: -; abundance: -; len: 14; CDR3nt: TGTGCCAGCAACCCGGGTCTTAGGGGTTACGAGCAGTACTTC; CDR3aa: CASNPGLRGYEQYF
j_gene: TRBJ2-3; v_gene: TRBV5-1; d_gene: TRBD2; abundance: -; len: 16; CDR3nt: TGCGCCAGCAGCTCCTTCATAGCGGGAGGCCCAGATACGCAGTATTTT; CDR3aa: CASSSFIAGGPDTQYF
j_gene: TRBJ2-7; v_gene: TRBV27; d_gene: -; abundance: -; len: 15; CDR3nt: TGTGCCAGCAGTTTAAGGGCAGGACACACCTACGAGCAGTACTTC; CDR3aa: CASSLRAGHTYEQYF
j_gene: TRBJ2-7; v_gene: TRBV19; d_gene: TRBD1; abundance: -; len: 14; CDR3nt: TGTGCCAGTAGTGTCGGACAGGGGGCCTACGAGCAGTACTTC; CDR3aa: CASSVGQGAYEQYF
j_gene: TRBJ2-7; v_gene: TRBV5-1; d_gene: TRBD2; abundance: -; len: 19; CDR3nt: TGCGCCAGCACCTTGATCTGGAAGACTAGCGGGAGCGAGTCCTACGAGCAGTACTTC; CDR3aa: CASTLIWKTSGSESYEQYF
j_gene: TRBJ2-7; v_gene: TRBV5-6; d_gene: TRBD1; abundance: -; len: 14; CDR3nt: TGTGCCAGTTCCTCGACAGGGAGATCCTACGAGCAGTACTTC; CDR3aa: CASSSTGRSYEQYF
j_gene: TRBJ2-2; v_gene: TRBV19; d_gene: TRBD1; abundance: -; len: 15; CDR3nt: TGTGCCAGTAGTACGACAGGGACGAACACCGGGGAGCTGTTTTTT; CDR3aa: CASSTTGTNTGELFF
j_gene: TRBJ2-1; v_gene: TRBV6-5; d_gene: TRBD2; abundance: -; len: 15; CDR3nt: TGTGCCAGCAGTTACGGGGGACTACAATACAATGAGCAGTTCTTC; CDR3aa: CASSYGGLQYNEQFF
j_gene: TRBJ1-1; v_gene: TRBV6-5; d_gene: -; abundance: once; len: 13; CDR3nt: TGTGCCAGCAGTCCCACCCGGGGGACTGAAGCTTTCTTT; CDR3aa: CASSPTRGTEAFF
j_gene: TRBJ2-6; v_gene: TRBV6-9; d_gene: TRBD2; abundance: -; len: 21; CDR3nt: TGTGCCAGCAGTTCACTAGCGGGACCCTTTTTAAATATCTCTGGGGCCAACGTCCTGACTTTC; CDR3aa: CASSSLAGPFLNISGANVLTF
j_gene: TRBJ1-1; v_gene: TRBV2; d_gene: -; abundance: -; len: 12; CDR3nt: TGTGCCAGCAGCCCATACAGGTTTGAAGCTTTCTTT; CDR3aa: CASSPYRFEAFF
j_gene: TRBJ1-5; v_gene: TRBV29-1; d_gene: -; abundance: -; len: 13; CDR3nt: TGCAGCGTCGGTGGGACACAAAATCAGCCCCAGCATTTT; CDR3aa: CSVGGTQNQPQHF
j_gene: TRBJ2-5; v_gene: TRBV7-9; d_gene: TRBD2; abundance: -; len: 11; CDR3nt: TGTGCCAGCAGCGGGGTAGCGGGGCAGTACTTC; CDR3aa: CASSGVAGQYF
j_gene: TRBJ2-3; v_gene: TRBV27; d_gene: TRBD2; abundance: -; len: 17; CDR3nt: TGTGCCAGCAGTTTGCAGCCCGGCGCGGGAGGTCCAGATACGCAGTATTTT; CDR3aa: CASSLQPGAGGPDTQYF
j_gene: TRBJ2-1; v_gene: TRBV19; d_gene: -; abundance: -; len: 15; CDR3nt: TGTGCCAGTAGTATAGTTGGTGGGCCGGACAATGAGCAGTTCTTC; CDR3aa: CASSIVGGPDNEQFF
j_gene: TRBJ2-1; v_gene: TRBV29-1; d_gene: -; abundance: -; len: 13; CDR3nt: TGCAGCGCCCGCCCTGACAGGTACAATGAGCAGTTCTTC; CDR3aa: CSARPDRYNEQFF
j_gene: TRBJ2-2; v_gene: TRBV29-1; d_gene: -; abundance: -; len: 16; CDR3nt: TGCAGCGTGGGGACATTAAGCGGATATGTCACCGGGGAGCTGTTTTTT; CDR3aa: CSVGTLSGYVTGELFF
j_gene: TRBJ2-1; v_gene: TRBV7-9; d_gene: TRBD2; abundance: -; len: 19; CDR3nt: TGTGCCAGCAGCCTAGGCACCTTAGCGGGAGGCATTTCCTACAATGAGCAGTTCTTC; CDR3aa: CASSLGTLAGGISYNEQFF
j_gene: TRBJ2-1; v_gene: TRBV27; d_gene: TRBD1; abundance: -; len: 16; CDR3nt: TGTGCCAGCAGTTCTTTTGGACAGGTGTCCTACAATGAGCAGTTCTTC; CDR3aa: CASSSFGQVSYNEQFF
j_gene: TRBJ2-1; v_gene: TRBV7-7; d_gene: TRBD2; abundance: -; len: 15; CDR3nt: TGTGCTAGCAACTATTCGGCTAGCGGGAGCAATGAGCAGTTCTTC; CDR3aa: CASNYSASGSNEQFF
j_gene: TRBJ1-1; v_gene: TRBV7-3; d_gene: -; abundance: -; len: 12; CDR3nt: TGTGCCAGCCGTCGAGAGAACACTGAAGCTTTCTTT; CDR3aa: CASRRENTEAFF
j_gene: TRBJ2-2; v_gene: TRBV28; d_gene: -; abundance: -; len: 15; CDR3nt: TGTGCCAGCAGTAAACAGGGCACGGGCACCGGGGAGCTGTTTTTT; CDR3aa: CASSKQGTGTGELFF
j_gene: TRBJ1-6; v_gene: TRBV30; d_gene: -; abundance: once; len: 15; CDR3nt: TGTGCCTGGAGGACAGGCGAAACCCGTAATTCACCCCTCCACTTT; CDR3aa: CAWRTGETRNSPLHF
j_gene: TRBJ2-7; v_gene: TRBV28; d_gene: TRBD1; abundance: -; len: 11; CDR3nt: TGTGCCACAAACAGGGGCTACGAGCAGTACTTC; CDR3aa: CATNRGYEQYF